What follows describes a single T cell receptor beta chain. This entry is derived from a study of blood T cell repertoires in COVID-19. Study details: Samples representing acute and convalescent COVID-19 were sourced from the United States, Italy and Spain. Sources were T cells, B-cell-depleted T cells, or PBMCs; the material itself was cDNA or gDNA.

The junction had 3 bases not matched to a gene; V was cut back by 5 bases and J by 4 bases. The CDR3 is 13 residues long. From germline, CDR1 is SGHAT and CDR2 FQNNGV. Source study methods: Amplifying reference gene primers gave estimates of nucleated cell counts. Clones were sequenced by immunoSEQ multiplex PCR, and TCRdb holds only the in-frame ones, with some missing. V and J calls and clone size come straight from that table; D and trimming were deduced from the DNA. The data show 150,000 to 180,000 clones, about 90% seen once. The clonotype comes from a man between 45 and 60 years old with acute or convalescent COVID-19. The sample consisted of peripheral blood. The chain employs TRBV11-2 and TRBJ2-3; 7 bases line up with TRBD1. CDR3 sequence reads: CASSQGVADTQYF. DNA for the CDR3: TGTGCCAGCAGCCAGGGGGTCGCAGATACGCAGTATTTT.